The text below deals with one T cell receptor beta chain. The antigen remains unidentified. This sample stems from a study of cytomegalovirus exposure and HLA in healthy donors. General study points: Reports described diagnosis of cytomegalovirus status by the classifier as highly specific and sensitive.

In the PCR, 60 Vbeta and 13 Jbeta primers were used. Here immunoSEQ multiplex PCR was the method, and the copy in TCRdb shows in-frame clones only, minus some. Of 70,000 to 100,000 clones listed, 55% to 70% were seen once; the top ten hold roughly a fifth. This sequence originates from a woman aged 45-65 years in good health and CMV-seropositive. Sequencing was performed on PBMCs.

Here the CDR3 DNA reads TGCGCCAGCAGCTCGGGGTGGGACACTGAAGCTTTCTTT. Residues: CASSSGWDTEAFF. The chain links TRBV5-1 to TRBJ1-1; D unclear. Per germline, CDR1 SGHRS and CDR2 YFSETQ. This CDR3 is built from 13 residues. Trimming stripped 3 bases from V and 3 bases from J, with 9 bases between. The complete variable domain, with remaining parts taken from reference TRBV5-1 and TRBJ1-1, reads KAGVTQTPRYLIKTRGQQVTLSCSPISGHRSVSWYQQTPGQGLQFLFEYFSETQRNKGNFPGRFSGRQFSNSRSEMNVSTLELGDSALYLCASSSGWDTEAFFGQGTRLTVV.